The clone carrying this T cell receptor (beta chain) was recorded at least ten times. Its target is not known. This sample was taken from a study of breast tumors, draining lymph nodes, adjacent tissues. The CDR3 has 11 residues. Per germline, CDR1 SGHDT and CDR2 YYEEEE. V was pared by 2 bases and J by 14 bases, with 11 bases between. A single record per CDR3 protein comes from TCRdb applying MiXCR to the multiplex PCR reads. Altogether 130,000 or so distinct CDR3 sequences are present, about 33% being singletons, with the ten largest covering 2.3%. Samples came from axillary lymph nodes draining the breast cancer. Findings and limits, study-wide: Most tumor T cells seemingly derive from lymph node, then expand in tumor.

The chain links TRBV5-6 to TRBJ2-1; D may be TRBD1 (5 bases). The sample comprised axillary lymph node tissue. The TCR sequence derives from a female donor with breast cancer. Some clones in this sample may be carry-over from other donors' samples. CDR3 coding DNA: TGTGCCAGCAGCTTTCGCTCACAGGAGTTCTTC. Amino acids: CASSFRSQEFF.